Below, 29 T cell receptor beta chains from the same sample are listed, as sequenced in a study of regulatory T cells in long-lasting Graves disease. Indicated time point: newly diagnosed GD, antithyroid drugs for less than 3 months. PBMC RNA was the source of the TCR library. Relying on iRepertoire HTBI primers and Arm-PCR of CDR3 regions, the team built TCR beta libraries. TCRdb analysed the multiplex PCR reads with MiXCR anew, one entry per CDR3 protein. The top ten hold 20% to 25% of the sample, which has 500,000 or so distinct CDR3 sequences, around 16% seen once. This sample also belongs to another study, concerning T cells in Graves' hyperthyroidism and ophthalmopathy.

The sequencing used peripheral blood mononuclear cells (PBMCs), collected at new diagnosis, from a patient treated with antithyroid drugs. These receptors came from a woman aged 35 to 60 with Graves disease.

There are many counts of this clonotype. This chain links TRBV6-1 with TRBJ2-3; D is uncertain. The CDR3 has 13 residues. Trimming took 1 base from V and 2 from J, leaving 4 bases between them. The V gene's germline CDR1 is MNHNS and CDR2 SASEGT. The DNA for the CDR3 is TGTGCCAGCAGTGAAGTGTTCACAGATACGCAGTATTTT. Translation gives CASSEVFTDTQYF.

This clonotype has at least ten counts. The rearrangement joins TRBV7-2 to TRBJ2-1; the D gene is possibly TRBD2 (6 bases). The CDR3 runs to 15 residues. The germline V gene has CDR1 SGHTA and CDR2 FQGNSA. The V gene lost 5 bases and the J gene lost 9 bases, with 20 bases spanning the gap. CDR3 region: CASSLYPGLSSEQFF. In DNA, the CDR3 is TGTGCCAGCAGCCTATATCCGGGACTTTCATCTGAGCAGTTCTTC.

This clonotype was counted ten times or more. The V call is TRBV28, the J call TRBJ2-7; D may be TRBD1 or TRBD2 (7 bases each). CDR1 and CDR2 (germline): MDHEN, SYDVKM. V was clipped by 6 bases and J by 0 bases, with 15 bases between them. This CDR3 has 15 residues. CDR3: CASSQGGTTSYEQYF. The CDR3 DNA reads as TGTGCCAGCAGCCAGGGGGGGACAACCTCCTACGAGCAGTACTTC. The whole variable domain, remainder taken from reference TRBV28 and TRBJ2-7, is DVKVTQSSRYLVKRTGEKVFLECVQDMDHENMFWYRQDPGLGLRLIYFSYDVKMKEKGDIPEGYSVSREKKERFSLILESASTNQTSMYLCASSQGGTTSYEQYFGPGTRLTVT.

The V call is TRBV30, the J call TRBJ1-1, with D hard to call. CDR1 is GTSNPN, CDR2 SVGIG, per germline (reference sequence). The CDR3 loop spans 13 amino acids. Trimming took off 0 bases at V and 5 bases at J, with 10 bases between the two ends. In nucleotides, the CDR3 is TGTGCCTGGAGTGTACGTGCAAGGACTGAAGCTTTCTTT. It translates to CAWSVRARTEAFF.

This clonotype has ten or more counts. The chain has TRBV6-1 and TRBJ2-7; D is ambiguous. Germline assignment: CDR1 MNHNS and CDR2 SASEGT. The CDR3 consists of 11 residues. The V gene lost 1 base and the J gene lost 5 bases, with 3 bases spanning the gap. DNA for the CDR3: TGTGCCAGCAGTGAAGACCACGAGCAGTACTTC. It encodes CASSEDHEQYF.

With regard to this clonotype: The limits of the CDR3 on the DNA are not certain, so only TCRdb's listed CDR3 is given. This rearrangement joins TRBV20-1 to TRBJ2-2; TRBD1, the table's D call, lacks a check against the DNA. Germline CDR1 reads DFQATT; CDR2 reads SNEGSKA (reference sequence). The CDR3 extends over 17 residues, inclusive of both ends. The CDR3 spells CSARASQGIKGPGSCFF.

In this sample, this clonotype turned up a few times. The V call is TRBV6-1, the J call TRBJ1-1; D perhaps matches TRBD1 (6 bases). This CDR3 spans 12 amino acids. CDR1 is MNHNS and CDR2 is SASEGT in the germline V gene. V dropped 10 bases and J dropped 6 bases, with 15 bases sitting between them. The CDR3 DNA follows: TGTGCCACTAAAGGGGGGGGTCCTGAAGCTTTCTTT. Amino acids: CATKGGGPEAFF.

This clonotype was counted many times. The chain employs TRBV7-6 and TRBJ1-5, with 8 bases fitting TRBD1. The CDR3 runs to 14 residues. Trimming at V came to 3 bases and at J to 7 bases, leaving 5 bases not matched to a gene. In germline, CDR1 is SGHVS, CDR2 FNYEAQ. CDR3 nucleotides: TGTGCCAGCAGCTTCACAGGGGGAGGGCAGCCCCAGCATTTT. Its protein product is CASSFTGGGQPQHF.

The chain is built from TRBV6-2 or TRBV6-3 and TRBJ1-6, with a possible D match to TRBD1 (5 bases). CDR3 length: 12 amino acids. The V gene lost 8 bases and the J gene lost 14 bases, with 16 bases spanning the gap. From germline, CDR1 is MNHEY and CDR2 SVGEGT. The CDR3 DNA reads TGTGCCAGCTGGGACCCGGGCAGGTCCCTCCACTTT. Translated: CASWDPGRSLHF.

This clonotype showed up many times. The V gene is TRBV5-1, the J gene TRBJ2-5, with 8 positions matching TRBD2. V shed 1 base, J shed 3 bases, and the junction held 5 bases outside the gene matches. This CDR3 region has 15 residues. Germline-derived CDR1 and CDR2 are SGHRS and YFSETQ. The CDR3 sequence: CASSLTGGPEETQYF. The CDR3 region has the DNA TGCGCCAGCAGCTTGACGGGGGGGCCGGAAGAGACCCAGTACTTC.

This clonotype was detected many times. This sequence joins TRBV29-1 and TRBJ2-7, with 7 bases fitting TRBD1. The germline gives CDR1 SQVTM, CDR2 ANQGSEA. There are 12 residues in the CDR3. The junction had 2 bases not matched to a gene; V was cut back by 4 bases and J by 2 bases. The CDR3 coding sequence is TGCAGCGTTGTTACAGGGGCCTACGAGCAGTACTTC. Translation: CSVVTGAYEQYF.

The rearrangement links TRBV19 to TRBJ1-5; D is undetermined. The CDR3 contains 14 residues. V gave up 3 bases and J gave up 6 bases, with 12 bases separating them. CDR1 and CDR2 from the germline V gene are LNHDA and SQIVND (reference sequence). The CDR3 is CASSIGSGFQPQHF. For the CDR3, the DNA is TGTGCCAGTAGTATTGGTTCGGGGTTTCAGCCCCAGCATTTT. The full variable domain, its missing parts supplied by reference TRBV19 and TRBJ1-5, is DGGITQSPKYLFRKEGQNVTLSCEQNLNHDAMYWYRQDPGQGLRLIYYSQIVNDFQKGDIAEGYSVSREKKESFPLTVTSAQKNPTAFYLCASSIGSGFQPQHFGDGTRLSIL.

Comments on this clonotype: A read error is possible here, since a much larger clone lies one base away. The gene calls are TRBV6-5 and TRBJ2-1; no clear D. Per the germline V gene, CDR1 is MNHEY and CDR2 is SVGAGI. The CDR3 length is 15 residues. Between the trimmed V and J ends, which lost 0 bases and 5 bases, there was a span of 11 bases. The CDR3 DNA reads TGTGCCAGCAGTTACTCGAGTGTAGCCCACAATGAGCAGTTCTTC. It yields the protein CASSYSSVAHNEQFF.

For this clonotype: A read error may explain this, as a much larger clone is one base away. DNA of the CDR3: TGTACCAGCAGTTCCAGGGGGGTGACCCAGTACTTC. Its protein product is CTSSSRGVTQYF. The chain has TRBV28 and TRBJ2-5, with D possibly TRBD1 on 7 matching bases. Looked up from germline, CDR1 is MDHEN and CDR2 is SYDVKM. There are 12 residues in the CDR3.

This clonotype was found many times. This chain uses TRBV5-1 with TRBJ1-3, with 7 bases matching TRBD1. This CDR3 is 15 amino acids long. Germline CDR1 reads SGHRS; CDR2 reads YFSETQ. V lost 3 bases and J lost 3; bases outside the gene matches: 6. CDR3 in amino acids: CASSSEGAGGNTIYF. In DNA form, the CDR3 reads TGCGCCAGCAGCTCGGAGGGGGCTGGTGGAAACACCATATATTTT.

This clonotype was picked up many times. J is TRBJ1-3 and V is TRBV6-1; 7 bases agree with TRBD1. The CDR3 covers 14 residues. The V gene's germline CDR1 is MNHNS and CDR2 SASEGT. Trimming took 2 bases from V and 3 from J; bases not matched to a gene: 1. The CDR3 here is CASSEYRGGNTIYF. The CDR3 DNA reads TGTGCCAGCAGTGAATACAGGGGTGGAAACACCATATATTTT.

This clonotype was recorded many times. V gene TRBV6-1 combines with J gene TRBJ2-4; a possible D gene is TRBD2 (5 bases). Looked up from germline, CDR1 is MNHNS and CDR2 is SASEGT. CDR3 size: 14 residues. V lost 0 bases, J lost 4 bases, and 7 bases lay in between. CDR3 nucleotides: TGTGCCAGCAGTGAAGCAGCGGTGAAAAACATTCAGTACTTC. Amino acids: CASSEAAVKNIQYF.

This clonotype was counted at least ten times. The DNA for the CDR3 is TGTGCCAGCAGTGATAACTGGGACAATTCACCCCTCCACTTT. Translation gives CASSDNWDNSPLHF. V is TRBV2 and J is TRBJ1-6, with D tentatively TRBD1 (5 bases). The CDR3 consists of 14 residues. Germline V gives CDR1 SNHLY, CDR2 FYNNEI. V was trimmed by 3 bases and J by 7 bases, leaving 10 bases between them. Complete variable domain (other parts from reference TRBV2 and TRBJ1-6): EPEVTQTPSHQVTQMGQEVILRCVPISNHLYFYWYRQILGQKVEFLVSFYNNEISEKSEIFDDQFSVERPDGSNFTLKIRSTKLEDSAMYFCASSDNWDNSPLHFGNGTRLTVT.

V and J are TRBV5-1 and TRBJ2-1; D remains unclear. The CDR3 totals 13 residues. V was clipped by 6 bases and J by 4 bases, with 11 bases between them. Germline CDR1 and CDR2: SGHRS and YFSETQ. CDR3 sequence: CASTTVGYNEQFF. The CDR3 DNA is TGCGCCAGCACGACGGTAGGTTACAATGAGCAGTTCTTC.

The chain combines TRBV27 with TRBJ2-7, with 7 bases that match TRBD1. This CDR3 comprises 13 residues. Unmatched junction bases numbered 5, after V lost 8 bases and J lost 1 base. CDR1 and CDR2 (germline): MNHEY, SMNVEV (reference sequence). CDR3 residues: CASGGQPSYEQYF. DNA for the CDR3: TGTGCCAGCGGGGGACAGCCTTCCTACGAGCAGTACTTC.

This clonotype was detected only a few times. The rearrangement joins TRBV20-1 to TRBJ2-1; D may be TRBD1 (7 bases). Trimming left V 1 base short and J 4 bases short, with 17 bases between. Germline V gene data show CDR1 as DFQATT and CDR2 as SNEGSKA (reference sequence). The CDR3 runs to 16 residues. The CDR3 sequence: CSARGTGGGLYNEQFF. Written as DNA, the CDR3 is TGCAGTGCTAGAGGGACAGGAGGGGGCTTGTACAATGAGCAGTTCTTC.

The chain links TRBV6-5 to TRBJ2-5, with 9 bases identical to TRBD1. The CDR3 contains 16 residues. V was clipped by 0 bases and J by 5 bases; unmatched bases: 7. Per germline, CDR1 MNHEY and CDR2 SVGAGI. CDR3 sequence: CASSYSWDRDSETQYF. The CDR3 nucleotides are TGTGCCAGCAGTTACTCGTGGGACAGGGATTCTGAGACCCAGTACTTC.

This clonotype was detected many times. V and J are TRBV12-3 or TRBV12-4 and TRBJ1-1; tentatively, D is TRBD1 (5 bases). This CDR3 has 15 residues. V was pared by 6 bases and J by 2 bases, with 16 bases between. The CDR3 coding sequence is TGTGCCAGCAGCTCGGACGGGGCCTCAAACACTGAAGCTTTCTTT. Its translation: CASSSDGASNTEAFF.

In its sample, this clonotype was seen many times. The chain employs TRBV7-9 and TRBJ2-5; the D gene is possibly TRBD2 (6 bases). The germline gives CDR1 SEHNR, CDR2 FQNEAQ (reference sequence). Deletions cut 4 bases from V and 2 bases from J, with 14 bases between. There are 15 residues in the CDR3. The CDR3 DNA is TGTGCCAGCAGCTCCCGGATTGGACTACAAGAGACCCAGTACTTC. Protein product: CASSSRIGLQETQYF.

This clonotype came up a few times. In nucleotides, the CDR3 is TGTGCCAGCAGTACAGGCGGAAGGAATGAAAAACTGTTTTTT. Translating gives CASSTGGRNEKLFF. The rearrangement uses TRBV6-9 and TRBJ1-4; possible D gene TRBD1, 5 bases. The CDR3 has 14 amino acids. Trimming shortened V by 5 bases and J by 5 bases, and 12 bases separated the two germline ends. Germline CDR1 and CDR2: MNHGY and SVAAGI.

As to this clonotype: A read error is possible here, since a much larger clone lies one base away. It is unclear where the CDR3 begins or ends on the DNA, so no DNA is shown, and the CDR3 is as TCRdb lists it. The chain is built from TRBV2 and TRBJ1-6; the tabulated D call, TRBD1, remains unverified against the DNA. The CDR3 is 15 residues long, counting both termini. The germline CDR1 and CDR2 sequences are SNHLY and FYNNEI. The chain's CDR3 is CASTVGTGSGSPHHF.

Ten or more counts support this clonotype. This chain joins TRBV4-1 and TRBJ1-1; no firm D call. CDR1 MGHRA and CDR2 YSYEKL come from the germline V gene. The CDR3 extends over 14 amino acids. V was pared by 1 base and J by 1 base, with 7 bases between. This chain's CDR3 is CASSQVEENTEAFF. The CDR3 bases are TGCGCCAGCAGCCAAGTAGAGGAGAACACTGAAGCTTTCTTT.

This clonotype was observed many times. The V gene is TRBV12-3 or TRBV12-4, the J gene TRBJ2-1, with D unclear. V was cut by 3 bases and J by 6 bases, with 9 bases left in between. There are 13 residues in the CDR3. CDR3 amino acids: CASSFDAINEQFF. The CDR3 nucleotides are TGTGCCAGCAGTTTTGACGCGATCAATGAGCAGTTCTTC.

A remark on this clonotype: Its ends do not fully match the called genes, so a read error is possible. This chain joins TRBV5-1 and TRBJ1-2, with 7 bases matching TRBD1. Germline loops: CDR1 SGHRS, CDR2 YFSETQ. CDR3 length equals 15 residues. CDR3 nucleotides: TGCGCCAGCAGTAGAGGGGCAGGGGGGGACTACGGCTACACCTTC. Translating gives CASSRGAGGDYGYTF.